The text below deals with one T cell receptor beta chain. The data belong to a study of blood T cell repertoires in COVID-19. The assay was immunoSEQ multiplex PCR, and TCRdb's table has in-frame clones only and misses some. The sample comprises around 200,000 clones, over 75% of which are singletons, and roughly 14% rests with the top ten. Sequenced: peripheral blood. The TCR was taken from a man aged 50 to 59 who had recovered from COVID-19.

This CDR3 reads CASNEPPGIHEQYF. The CDR3, as DNA: TGTGCCAGCAACGAGCCCCCAGGGATACACGAGCAGTACTTC. V and J are TRBV7-2 and TRBJ2-7, with a tentative D call TRBD1 (5 bases). Germline lookup yields CDR1 SGHTA and CDR2 FQGNSA. The CDR3 totals 14 residues. Trimming pared 7 bases from V and 5 bases from J, leaving 18 bases between.